Listed below are T cell receptor beta chains from one sample, sequenced in a study of T cell responses to AZD1222 COVID-19 vaccine. Here immunoSEQ multiplex PCR was the method, and the copy in TCRdb shows in-frame clones only, minus some. The table has more than 250,000 clones, approximately 95% seen once; the top ten hold around 0.57%. The source material was peripheral blood, sampled on day 0 of AZD1222 vaccination. These receptor sequences come from an adult in good health. The conserved cysteine and the conserved F or W are not part of the CDR3 here. Fields, in order: CDR3 protein, J gene, clone size, V gene. Only part of the rows carry a size: once, few, many, or a class if the clone is expanded.

CDR3 protein: ATSMRLGKGYT
J gene: TRBJ1-2
clone size: NA
V gene: TRBV15

CDR3 protein: ASSHGGGESPLH
J gene: TRBJ1-6
clone size: NA
V gene: TRBV18

CDR3 protein: ASSARVELF
J gene: TRBJ1-4
clone size: NA
V gene: TRBV11-3

CDR3 protein: ASTLWGSTEAF
J gene: TRBJ1-1
clone size: NA
V gene: TRBV7-9

CDR3 protein: ASSVQGGYEQY
J gene: TRBJ2-7
clone size: NA
V gene: TRBV12-3/TRBV12-4

CDR3 protein: ASSPTGPGTGELF
J gene: TRBJ2-2
clone size: NA
V gene: TRBV18

CDR3 protein: ASSLGPSANEQF
J gene: TRBJ2-1
clone size: NA
V gene: TRBV7-6

CDR3 protein: ASEGRREPRGGYT
J gene: TRBJ1-2
clone size: NA
V gene: TRBV6-5

CDR3 protein: ATKDSGGGNEQF
J gene: TRBJ2-1
clone size: NA
V gene: TRBV6-5

CDR3 protein: ASSAAYTGLPEAF
J gene: TRBJ1-1
clone size: once
V gene: TRBV5-1

CDR3 protein: ATSDLWSQEGELF
J gene: TRBJ2-2
clone size: NA
V gene: TRBV24-1

CDR3 protein: ASSFGTANTEAF
J gene: TRBJ1-1
clone size: NA
V gene: TRBV5-1

CDR3 protein: ASSSRTGTGTEAF
J gene: TRBJ1-1
clone size: NA
V gene: TRBV7-2

CDR3 protein: ASRLRSGRASDTQY
J gene: TRBJ2-3
clone size: NA
V gene: TRBV2

CDR3 protein: ASSPTGGTDTQY
J gene: TRBJ2-3
clone size: NA
V gene: TRBV11-3

CDR3 protein: ASHAGSGLGTDTQY
J gene: TRBJ2-3
clone size: NA
V gene: TRBV28

CDR3 protein: ASSILPGNTEAF
J gene: TRBJ1-1
clone size: once
V gene: TRBV19

CDR3 protein: ASEGPLNTEAF
J gene: TRBJ1-1
clone size: NA
V gene: TRBV2

CDR3 protein: ASSLGDPRDQPQH
J gene: TRBJ1-5
clone size: NA
V gene: TRBV5-1

CDR3 protein: ASSFEGSGNTIY
J gene: TRBJ1-3
clone size: few
V gene: TRBV5-1

CDR3 protein: AISDVIGGQQNNYGYT
J gene: TRBJ1-2
clone size: once
V gene: TRBV10-3

CDR3 protein: ASRDRRSSYNEQF
J gene: TRBJ2-1
clone size: NA
V gene: TRBV19

CDR3 protein: ASSFETGVARRAF
J gene: TRBJ1-1
clone size: NA
V gene: TRBV5-1

CDR3 protein: ASRQGADTQY
J gene: TRBJ2-3
clone size: NA
V gene: TRBV3-1/TRBV3-2

CDR3 protein: ASSLGALSQETQY
J gene: TRBJ2-5
clone size: NA
V gene: TRBV7-2

CDR3 protein: ASMMDSYNEQF
J gene: TRBJ2-1
clone size: NA
V gene: TRBV6-5

CDR3 protein: ASGDLNTEAF
J gene: TRBJ1-1
clone size: NA
V gene: TRBV9

CDR3 protein: GHTSGLAGGTDTQY
J gene: TRBJ2-3
clone size: NA
V gene: TRBV28

CDR3 protein: ASSLSLNALTGNTIY
J gene: TRBJ1-3
clone size: NA
V gene: TRBV28

CDR3 protein: ASSSPDRGNLYEQY
J gene: TRBJ2-7
clone size: once
V gene: TRBV7-9

CDR3 protein: ASRSGGGYT
J gene: TRBJ1-2
clone size: NA
V gene: TRBV12-3/TRBV12-4

CDR3 protein: ASSFPPSIGGEQY
J gene: TRBJ2-7
clone size: NA
V gene: TRBV28

CDR3 protein: ASSSPGLPYSGANVLT
J gene: TRBJ2-6
clone size: NA
V gene: TRBV7-8